Detailed here is one TCR beta chain. The antigen it recognizes is unknown. The junction departs from the called germline gene at one end, perhaps through a read error. Library preparation employed the immunoSEQ multiplex PCR assay. TCR beta CDR3 sequencing was performed on DNA from the cultured, isolated CD4+ T cells. In the original analysis: Non-productive TCR sequences were removed, reads were trimmed to the CDR3 region, and CDR3s of at least 7 amino acids were retained. Antigen-specific clonotypes were identified using the MANAFEST web app by comparison of expansion in peptide wells against reference cultures. Positive clones required FDR<0.05 expansion versus reference and all other wells, odds ratio above 5, and frequency above 0.1% in two replicate wells. Cross-reactive clonotypes were defined as significantly expanded in SARS-CoV-2 spike wells and in at least one common cold coronavirus spike condition. Using the stringdist R package, CDR3 similarity was measured by Levenshtein distance, and unrooted trees were constructed with ape in R 3.6.1. In TCRdb, the immuneACCESS table is reduced to in-frame sequences with V and J assigned. These tables do not hold every clone; where another copy was compared, an unresolved V gene accounts for under half, and the others remain unexplained. That table gives V, J and clone size, and the DNA gave D and trimming. This sample gives more than 35,000 clones in total; 55% to 75% of them show up just once. The ten largest clones add up to over 15% of the sample.

To identify antigen-specific CD4+ T cell clonotypes by their expansion, the ViraFEST assay first stimulated PBMC with viral peptide pools and then applied TCR sequencing. After approximately eleven days of culture, CD4+ T cells were isolated with the EasySep CD4+ T cell isolation kit. Convalescent patients had PCR-confirmed SARS-CoV-2 infection between March and December 2020, before Alpha, Beta and Delta variants emerged in the United States. Some 2 million PBMC per well were cultured in IMDM with around 5% human AB serum, 9 to 10 IU/ml IL-2 and gentamicin, plus 10 ug/ml peptides. Half of the culture medium was replaced with fresh IL-2-containing medium on days 3 and 7. Unless noted otherwise, every peptide stimulation condition was grown in triplicate wells. PBMC were separated from whole blood using Ficoll-Paque Plus gradient centrifugation and were then either cryopreserved at -140C or used fresh. The spike proteins of SARS-CoV-2 and of the common cold coronaviruses HCoV-NL63, HCoV-OC43 and HCoV-229E were spanned by overlapping peptide pools. The QIAamp micro DNA kit was used to extract genomic DNA from the cultured CD4+ T cells.

The data belong to a study of vaccination effects on CD4 cells after COVID-19 (dated by TCRdb to the early 2020s). Background for the entire study: Each participant got two doses of an mRNA SARS-CoV-2 vaccine, either BNT162b2 or mRNA-1273. SARS-CoV-2 spike-specific CD4+ TCR repertoires from before and after mRNA vaccination were compared in COVID-19 convalescent patients and in infection-naive vaccine recipients. Cultures from other donors in the study were sequenced with the Oncomine TCR Beta short-read assay on an Illumina iSeq 100. The full study included over 8 COVID-19 convalescent patients and a handful of SARS-CoV-2-naive healthy vaccine recipients. Pre-vaccine samples from a couple of convalescent patients were drawn 16 days and one week before the first dose, 142 and 148 days after COVID-19 diagnosis.

The full study reports these points: Marked clonal contraction was observed in both infection-induced and vaccine-induced clones at late post-vaccination timepoints, consistent with waning T cell responses. The study was limited by a small number of convalescent patients and lacked early post-infection timepoints. In convalescent patients, the post-vaccine spike-reactive repertoire was composed mainly of new vaccine-induced clones that were largely distinct from infection-induced clones.

The source is a human donor who had a prior SARS-CoV-2 infection. The input for sequencing was CD4+ T cells from PBMCs cultured with HCoV-NL63 spike peptides, taken before COVID-19 vaccination. Reading the label with the study, this specimen's cell subset or site is: HCoV-NL63 spike overlapping peptide pool stimulation.

CDR3 region: CASRLSGSSYNEQFF. At the DNA level, the sequence is TGCGCCAGCCGCTTAAGCGGGAGCTCCTACAATGAGCAGTTCTTC. The rearrangement joined TRBV5-1 to TRBJ2-1, and TRBD2 aligns with 8 junction nucleotides. The germline V gene sets CDR1 to SGHRS and CDR2 to YFSETQ. Measured from the cysteine to the phenylalanine, the CDR3 is 15 residues long. Of the read, only the CDR3 DNA is kept; its 45 bases are in frame from base 1.